This TCR beta chain was documented in a study of shared clonotypes between healthy human individuals. This CDR3 contains 13 residues. From germline, CDR1 is SNHLY and CDR2 FYNNEI. Trimming took 4 bases from V and 4 from J, leaving 10 bases between them. Only in-frame clones appear in the TCRdb table, and some are missing; sequencing was by immunoSEQ multiplex PCR. The data contain over a million clones, 96% of them singletons. The V and J genes are TRBV2 and TRBJ1-1; D is undetermined. The receptor's source is a man aged 25-45 years in good health. The sequencing sample was made of naive CD4+ T cells sorted from blood. The sample's subset: CD45RA+ positively selected. DNA for the CDR3: TGTGCCAGCAGTGCGGTTCAGTCCACTGAAGCTTTCTTT. It yields the protein CASSAVQSTEAFF.